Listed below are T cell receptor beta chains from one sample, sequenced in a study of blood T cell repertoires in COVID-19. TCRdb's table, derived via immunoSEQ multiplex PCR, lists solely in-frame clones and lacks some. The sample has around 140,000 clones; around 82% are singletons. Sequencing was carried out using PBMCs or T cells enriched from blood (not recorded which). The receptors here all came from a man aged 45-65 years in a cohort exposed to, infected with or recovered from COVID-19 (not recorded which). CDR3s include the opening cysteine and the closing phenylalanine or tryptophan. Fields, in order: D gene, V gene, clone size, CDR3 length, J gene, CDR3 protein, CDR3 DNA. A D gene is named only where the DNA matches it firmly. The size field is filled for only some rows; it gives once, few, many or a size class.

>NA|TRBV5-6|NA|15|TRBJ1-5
CASSLGTVRNQPQHF
TGTGCCAGCAGCTTGGGGACAGTTAGGAATCAGCCCCAGCATTTT
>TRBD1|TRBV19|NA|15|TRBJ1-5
CASSDTGEGNQPQHF
TGTGCCAGTAGTGATACAGGGGAAGGCAATCAGCCCCAGCATTTT
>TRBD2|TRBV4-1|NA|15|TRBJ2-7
CASSPREVSSYEQYF
TGCGCCAGCAGCCCGCGGGAGGTTAGCTCCTACGAGCAGTACTTC
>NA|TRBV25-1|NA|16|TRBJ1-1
CASSELGLQGSTEAFF
TGTGCCAGCAGTGAACTCGGCCTACAGGGAAGCACTGAAGCTTTCTTT
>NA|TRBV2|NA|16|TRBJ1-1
CASRIETVAMNTEAFF
TGTGCCAGCAGGATAGAGACAGTTGCCATGAACACTGAAGCTTTCTTT
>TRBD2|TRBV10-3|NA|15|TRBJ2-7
CAISPSGNPSGEQYF
TGTGCCATCAGTCCTAGCGGGAACCCTTCGGGCGAGCAGTACTTC
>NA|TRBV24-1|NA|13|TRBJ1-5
CATSDLGDQPQHF
TGTGCCACCAGTGATTTAGGGGATCAGCCCCAGCATTTT
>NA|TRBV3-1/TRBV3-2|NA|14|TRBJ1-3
CASSFRGSGNTIYF
TGTGCCAGCAGTTTCAGGGGCTCTGGAAACACCATATATTTT
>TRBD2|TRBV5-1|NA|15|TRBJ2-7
CASSLGGLADYEQYF
TGCGCCAGCAGCTTGGGCGGACTAGCGGATTACGAGCAGTACTTC
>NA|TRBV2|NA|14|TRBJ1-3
CASRRDGQGNTIYF
TGTGCCAGCAGGCGGGACGGCCAAGGAAACACCATATATTTT
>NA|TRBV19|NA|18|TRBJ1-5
CASSIYTGTLTSNQPQHF
TGTGCCAGTAGTATATACACAGGGACGCTTACAAGCAATCAGCCCCAGCATTTT
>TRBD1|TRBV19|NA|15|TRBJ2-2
CASTRGTERTGELFF
TGTGCCAGTACCCGTGGGACAGAACGTACCGGGGAGCTGTTTTTT
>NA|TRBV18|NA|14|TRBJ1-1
CASSPTLQTFEAFF
TGTGCCAGCTCCCCGACCTTACAGACCTTTGAAGCTTTCTTT
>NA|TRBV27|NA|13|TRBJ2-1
CASSPDLFNEQFF
TGTGCCAGCAGCCCTGACTTATTCAATGAGCAGTTCTTC
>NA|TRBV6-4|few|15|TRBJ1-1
CASSDSPGPNTEAFF
TGTGCCAGCAGTGACTCCCCAGGGCCGAACACTGAAGCTTTCTTT
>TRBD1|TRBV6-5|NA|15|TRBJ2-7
CASSPDRASSYEQYF
TGTGCCAGCAGCCCGGACAGGGCGAGCTCCTACGAGCAGTACTTC
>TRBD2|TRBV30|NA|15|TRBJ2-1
CAHTLAGGPYNEQFF
TGTGCCCACACCCTAGCGGGGGGGCCTTACAATGAGCAGTTCTTC
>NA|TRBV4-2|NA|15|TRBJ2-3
CASSQSGASTDTQYF
TGTGCCAGCAGCCAATCAGGGGCTAGCACAGATACGCAGTATTTT
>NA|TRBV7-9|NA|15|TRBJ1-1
CASSPPRMARTEAFF
TGTGCCAGCAGCCCCCCCAGGATGGCCCGGACTGAAGCTTTCTTT
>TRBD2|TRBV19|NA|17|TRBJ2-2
CASSTRLAGANTGELFF
TGTGCCAGTAGTACCAGACTAGCGGGGGCGAACACCGGGGAGCTGTTTTTT
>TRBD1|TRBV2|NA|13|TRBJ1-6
CASSVQGASPLHF
TGTGCCAGCAGTGTTCAGGGGGCTTCACCCCTCCACTTT
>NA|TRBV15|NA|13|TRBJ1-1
CATSRGRAQVAFF
TGTGCCACCAGCAGGGGGAGGGCCCAAGTAGCTTTCTTT
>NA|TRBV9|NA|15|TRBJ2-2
CASSLRGLITGELFF
TGTGCCAGCAGCTTACGCGGACTGATAACCGGGGAGCTGTTTTTT
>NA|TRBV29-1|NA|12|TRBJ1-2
CSVPNRFDGYTF
TGCAGCGTACCCAACAGGTTCGATGGCTACACCTTC
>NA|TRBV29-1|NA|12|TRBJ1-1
CSSGAGGTEAFF
TGCAGCTCCGGGGCGGGGGGCACTGAAGCTTTCTTT
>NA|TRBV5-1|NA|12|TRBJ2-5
CASSLGAETQYF
TGCGCCAGCAGCTTGGGCGCCGAGACCCAGTACTTC
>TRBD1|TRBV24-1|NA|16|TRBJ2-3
CATSDRGQVFTDTQYF
TGTGCCACCAGTGACCGGGGACAGGTATTCACAGATACGCAGTATTTT
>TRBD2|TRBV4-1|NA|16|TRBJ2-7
CASSQERSGSIYEQYF
TGCGCCAGCAGCCAAGAGAGAAGCGGGAGTATCTACGAGCAGTACTTC
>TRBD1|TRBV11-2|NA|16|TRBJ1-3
CASSIRTGVSGNTIYF
TGTGCCAGCAGCATTCGGACAGGGGTATCTGGAAACACCATATATTTT
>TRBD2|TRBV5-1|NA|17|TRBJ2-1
CASSLAPGLAGNNEQFF
TGCGCCAGCAGCTTGGCGCCGGGACTAGCGGGAAACAATGAGCAGTTCTTC
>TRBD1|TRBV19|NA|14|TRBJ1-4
CASSRTGPNEKLFF
TGTGCCAGTAGTAGGACAGGACCTAATGAAAAACTGTTTTTT
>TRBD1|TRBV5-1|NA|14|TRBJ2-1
CASSPGTGVGEQFF
TGCGCCAGCAGCCCCGGGACAGGGGTCGGTGAGCAGTTCTTC
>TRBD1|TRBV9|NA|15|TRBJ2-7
CASSVSQGARSEQYF
TGTGCCAGCAGCGTTTCACAGGGGGCGAGATCCGAGCAGTACTTC
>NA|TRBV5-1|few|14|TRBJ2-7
CASSFRDFSYEQYF
TGCGCCAGCAGCTTCCGGGACTTCTCCTACGAGCAGTACTTC
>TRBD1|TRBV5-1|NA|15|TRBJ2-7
CASTDPTGEVRGQYF
TGCGCCAGTACCGACCCGACAGGGGAGGTTCGGGGGCAGTACTTC
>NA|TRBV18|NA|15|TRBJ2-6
CASSPAVSGANVLTF
TGTGCCAGCTCACCTGCGGTCTCTGGGGCCAACGTCCTGACTTTC
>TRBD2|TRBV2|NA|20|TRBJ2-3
CASSPGLAGGTFLRTDTQYF
TGTGCCAGCAGTCCCGGACTAGCGGGGGGGACATTTTTACGCACAGATACGCAGTATTTT
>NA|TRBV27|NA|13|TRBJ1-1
CASRKTGNTEAFF
TGTGCCAGCAGAAAGACAGGGAACACTGAAGCTTTCTTT
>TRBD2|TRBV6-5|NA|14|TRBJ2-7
CASSPRGGPYEQYF
TGTGCCAGCAGCCCCCGGGGAGGGCCCTACGAGCAGTACTTC
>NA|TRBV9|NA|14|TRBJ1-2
CASSTPVGVYGYTF
TGTGCCAGCAGCACCCCGGTAGGGGTCTATGGCTACACCTTC
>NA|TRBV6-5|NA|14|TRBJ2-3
CASRVGQGMNTQYF
TGTGCCAGCAGAGTGGGGCAGGGAATGAATACGCAGTATTTT
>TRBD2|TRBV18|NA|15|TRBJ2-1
CASSRSGGTFNEQFF
TGTGCCAGCTCACGGAGCGGGGGGACTTTCAATGAGCAGTTCTTC
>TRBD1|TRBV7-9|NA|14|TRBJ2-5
CASSLWTGQETQYF
TGTGCCAGCAGCCTGTGGACAGGGCAAGAGACCCAGTACTTC
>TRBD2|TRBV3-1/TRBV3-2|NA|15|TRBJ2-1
CASSQTSGSRDEQFF
TGTGCCAGCAGCCAGACTAGCGGGAGTCGGGATGAGCAGTTCTTC
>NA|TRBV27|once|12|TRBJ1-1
CASRRQATEAFF
TGTGCCAGCAGGCGACAAGCCACTGAAGCTTTCTTT
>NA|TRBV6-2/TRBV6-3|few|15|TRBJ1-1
CASSPPPQTNAEAFF
TGTGCCAGCAGTCCACCTCCCCAGACTAACGCTGAAGCTTTCTTT
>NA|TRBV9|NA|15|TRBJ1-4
CASSVAGGPNEKLFF
TGTGCCAGCAGCGTAGCCGGGGGTCCTAATGAAAAACTGTTTTTT
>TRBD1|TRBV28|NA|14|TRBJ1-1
CASSPDRGVSKAFF
TGTGCCAGCAGTCCCGACAGGGGAGTCTCTAAAGCTTTCTTT
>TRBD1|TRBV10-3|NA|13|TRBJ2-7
CATVPTGTYEQYF
TGTGCCACCGTTCCGACAGGGACCTACGAGCAGTACTTC
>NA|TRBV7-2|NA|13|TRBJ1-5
CASSPFGNQPQHF
TGTGCCAGCAGTCCATTTGGCAATCAGCCCCAGCATTTT
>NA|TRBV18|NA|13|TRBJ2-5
CASSPRQQETQYF
TGTGCCAGCTCACCAAGACAGCAAGAGACCCAGTACTTC
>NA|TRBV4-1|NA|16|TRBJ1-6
CASSQEWQDYNSPLHF
TGCGCCAGCAGCCAAGAATGGCAGGACTATAATTCACCCCTCCACTTT
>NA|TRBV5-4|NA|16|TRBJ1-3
CASSLGQVLSGNTIYF
TGTGCCAGCAGCTTGGGACAGGTACTCTCTGGAAACACCATATATTTT